Below, one T cell receptor beta chain is given with its context. No cognate antigen has been identified for it. Per-base quality was not reported, and no clone a single base away is much larger than it. The collaborating institutions used their own protocols to collect whole blood in K2EDTA tubes. Collaborator samples were shipped for TCRbeta analysis as frozen whole blood, isolated PBMCs, or DNA extracted from either sample type. The immunoSEQ Assay, a bias-controlled multiplex PCR, was used to amplify TCRbeta CDR3 regions from genomic DNA. The study's processing was this. The number of nucleated cells in each sample was estimated by amplification of reference gene primers within the assay. To quantify the absolute abundance of each unique TCRbeta CDR3 rearrangement, sequence reads were collapsed and filtered. For each sample, productive Simpson clonality was calculated as the square root of Simpson's diversity index across productive rearrangements. TCRdb took this table from immuneACCESS and kept in-frame rearrangements with V and J called. Such tables lack part of the clones; where checked against another copy, unresolved V genes explain under half of the gap, and the rest is unexplained. The D gene and trimming were derived from the DNA, and the V and J assignments and clone size from that table. Here the sample has under 200,000 clones; roughly 77% occur a single time. The ten largest account for 6.5% of the sample.

The data were obtained in a study of blood T cell repertoires in COVID-19 (dated by TCRdb to the early 2020s). Notes on the research overall: Samples covering the acute and convalescent phases of COVID-19 were provided by collaborators in the United States, Italy and Spain. Samples came from the ongoing ImmuneRACE study (first 160 participants) plus 1,254 subjects from 6 global collaborators. A freely available public database, intended as a resource for researchers studying the immune response to SARS-CoV-2, is where the repertoires were released. Nearly every sample came with metadata listing a de-identified subject ID, COVID-19 status, age in years and sex. Where available, HLA class I and class II types were obtained from metadata supplied by the sample provider rather than from assay-based typing. The prospective study material was composed of cDNA or gDNA derived from T cells, B-cell-depleted T cells, or PBMCs. Subjects who had been exposed to COVID-19, were actively infected with it, or had recovered from it provided the deeply sampled blood TCRbeta repertoires that made up the dataset.

General study outcomes and caveats: The amount of clinical and demographic metadata varied by source and participant and was provided uncurated.

The sample was peripheral blood. This receptor was obtained from a man aged 70-80 years with active or convalescent COVID-19.

The DNA is as follows: TGTGCCAGCAGCTTGGCCCCCAGGGAGACCCAGTACTTC. Translated, this gives CASSLAPRETQYF. The chain was built from TRBV5-8 and TRBJ2-5; confidence is insufficient to name the D gene. Taken from cysteine to phenylalanine, the CDR3 has 13 residues. Left in the record is the CDR3 DNA by itself, 39 bases read in frame from the first base. V is shortened by 0 bases, J by 5 bases, and the region joining them spans 8 bases. The germline V gene provides CDR1 SGHTS and CDR2 YDEGEE. With the rest looked up from the reference TRBV5-8 and TRBJ2-5 genes rather than sequenced, the full variable domain is EAGVTQSPTHLIKTRGQQATLRCSPISGHTSVYWYQQALGLGLQFLLWYDEGEERNRGNFPPRFSGRQFPNYSSELNVNALELEDSALYLCASSLAPRETQYFGPGTRLLVL.